This T cell receptor (beta chain) came from a study of identical twins. Study-level findings and limits: The more abundant beta clonotypes in cord blood had fewer insertions, and memory repertoires did not show this.

This clonotype was seen many times. The antigen is not known. This CDR3 region has 12 residues. The germline V gene encodes CDR1 SQVTM and CDR2 ANQGSEA. Deletions cut 4 bases from V and 7 bases from J, with 10 bases between. Template switching added a universal primer binding site, and final cDNA carried unique molecular identifiers. TCRdb called the 5' RACE reads again in MiXCR, with one record for every CDR3 protein. The sample holds approximately 410,000 distinct CDR3 sequences, around a sixth seen once. The chain uses TRBV29-1 and TRBJ2-2; D gene ambiguous. Sequencing was done on a sample of naive T cells sorted from blood. The clonotype originates from a man aged 50-60 years in good health. The CDR3 DNA reads TGCAGCGTTGGTCTCCTCGTCGGGGAGCTGTTTTTT. It translates to CSVGLLVGELFF.